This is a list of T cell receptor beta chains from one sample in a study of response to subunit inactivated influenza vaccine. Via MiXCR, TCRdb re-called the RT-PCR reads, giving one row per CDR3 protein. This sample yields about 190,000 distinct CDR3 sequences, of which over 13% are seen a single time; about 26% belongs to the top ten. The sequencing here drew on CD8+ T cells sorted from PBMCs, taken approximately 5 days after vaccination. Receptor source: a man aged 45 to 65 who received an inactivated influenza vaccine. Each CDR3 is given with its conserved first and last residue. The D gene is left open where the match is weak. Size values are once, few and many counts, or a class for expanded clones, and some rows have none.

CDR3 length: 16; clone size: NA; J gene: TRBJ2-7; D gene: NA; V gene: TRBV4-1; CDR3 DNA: TGCGCCAGCAGCCAAGATGGGTACAGGGAATCCTACGAGCAGTACTTC; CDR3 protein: CASSQDGYRESYEQYF
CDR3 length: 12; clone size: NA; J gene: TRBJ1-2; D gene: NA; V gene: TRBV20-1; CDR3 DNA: TGCAGTGCCCCCATGGGGGTGGGTGGCTACACCTTC; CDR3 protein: CSAPMGVGGYTF
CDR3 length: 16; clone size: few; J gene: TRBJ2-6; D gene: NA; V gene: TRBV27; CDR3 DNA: TGTGCCAGCAGTTTGCGGGGCTTCTCTGGGGCCAACGTCCTGACTTTC; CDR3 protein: CASSLRGFSGANVLTF
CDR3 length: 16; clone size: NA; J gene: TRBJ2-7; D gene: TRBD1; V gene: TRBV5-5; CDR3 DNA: TGTGCCAGCAGCTTGTATTCCGGACAGGGGTCCCACGAGCAGTACTTC; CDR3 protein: CASSLYSGQGSHEQYF
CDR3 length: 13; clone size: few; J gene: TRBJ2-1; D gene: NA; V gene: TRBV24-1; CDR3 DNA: TGTGCCACCAGTGATTCTACTAGCTTTGAGCAGTTCTTC; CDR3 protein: CATSDSTSFEQFF
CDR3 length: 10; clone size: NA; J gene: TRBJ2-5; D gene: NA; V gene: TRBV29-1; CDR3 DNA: TGCAGCTCGAAGGCCGAGACCCAGTACTTC; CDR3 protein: CSSKAETQYF
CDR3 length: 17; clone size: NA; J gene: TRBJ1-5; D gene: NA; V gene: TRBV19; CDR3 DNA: TGTGCCAGTAGTATCACATCCGGCAGGGAAGGAAATCAGCCCCAGCATTTT; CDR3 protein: CASSITSGREGNQPQHF
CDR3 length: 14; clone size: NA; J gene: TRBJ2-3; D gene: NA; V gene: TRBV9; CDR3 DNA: TGTGCCAGCAGCGGACTGGAATACACAGATACGCAGTATTTT; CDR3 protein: CASSGLEYTDTQYF
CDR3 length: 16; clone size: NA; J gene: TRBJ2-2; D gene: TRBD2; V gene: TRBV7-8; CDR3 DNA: TGTGCCAGCAGCTTATCTAGCGGGAGTATTCACGGGGAGCTGTTTTTT; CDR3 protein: CASSLSSGSIHGELFF
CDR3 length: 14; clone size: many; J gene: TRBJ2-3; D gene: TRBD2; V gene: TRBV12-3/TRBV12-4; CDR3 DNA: TGTGCCAGCAGTTTCTGGGACTACACAGATACGCAGTATTTT; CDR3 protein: CASSFWDYTDTQYF
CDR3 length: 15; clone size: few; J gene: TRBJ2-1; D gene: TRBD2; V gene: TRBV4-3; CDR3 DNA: TGCGCCAGCAGCCAAGGGACTAGCCCTCACAATGAGCAGTTCTTC; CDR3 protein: CASSQGTSPHNEQFF
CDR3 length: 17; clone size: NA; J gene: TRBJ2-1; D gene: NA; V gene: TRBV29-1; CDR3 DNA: TGCAGCGTTGTGAGGACAGTGGGGTTAAGCTCCTACAATGAGCAGTTCTTC; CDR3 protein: CSVVRTVGLSSYNEQFF
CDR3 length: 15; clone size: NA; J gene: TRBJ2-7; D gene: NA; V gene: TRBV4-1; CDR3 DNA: TGCGCCAGCAGCCAAGAAGATGGCACCGGTGACGAGCAGTACTTC; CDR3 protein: CASSQEDGTGDEQYF
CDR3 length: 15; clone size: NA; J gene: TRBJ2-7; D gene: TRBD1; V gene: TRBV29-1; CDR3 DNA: TGCAGCGTGGAAATAACCGGGACAGAGCCTACGGAGCAGTACTTC; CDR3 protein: CSVEITGTEPTEQYF